This T cell receptor beta chain stems from a study of blood T cell repertoires in COVID-19. Trimming removed 0 bases from V and 8 bases from J, with 15 bases in between. This CDR3 region has 15 residues. From germline, CDR1 is SGDLS and CDR2 YYNGEE. This clone has only a few counts. Repertoires were generated with immunoSEQ multiplex PCR, while TCRdb's copy carries only in-frame clones and drops some. The sample holds about 170,000 clones, 65% to 85% seen once. The TCR originated in a woman aged 70 to 79 who had recovered from COVID-19. This chain connects TRBV9 to TRBJ2-1; D may be TRBD1 (5 bases). The sample consisted of peripheral blood. DNA for the CDR3: TGTGCCAGCAGCGTAGCTGGGGCTGGGGTGGATGAGCAGTTCTTC. Its protein is CASSVAGAGVDEQFF.